Following are 29 T cell receptor beta chains from one sample sequenced in a study of blood T cell repertoires in COVID-19. Using immunoSEQ multiplex PCR, the repertoire was profiled, and TCRdb retains in-frame clones only, with some absent. This table holds more than 150,000 clones, 75% to 85% found once. What was sequenced was PBMCs or T cells enriched from blood (not recorded which). Receptors originate from a man aged 40-49 years who had recovered from COVID-19.

This clone was counted once. J is TRBJ1-1 and V is TRBV7-2, with D uncertain. V was pared by 5 bases and J by 0 bases, with 7 bases between. The CDR3 consists of 13 residues. Germline V gene data show CDR1 as SGHTA and CDR2 as FQGNSA. CDR3 sequence reads: CASSETLNTEAFF. The CDR3, as DNA: TGTGCCAGCAGCGAAACACTGAACACTGAAGCTTTCTTT.

The chain joins TRBV6-5 to TRBJ1-5, with a weak D call TRBD1 (6 bases). V was cut by 2 bases and J by 2 bases, with 13 bases left in between. CDR1 and CDR2 from the germline V gene are MNHEY and SVGAGI. The CDR3 is 16 amino acids. For the CDR3, the DNA is TGTGCCAGCAGTTACGATCTACAGGGACGCAATCAGCCCCAGCATTTT. This sequence encodes CASSYDLQGRNQPQHF.

The chain has TRBV6-5 and TRBJ1-5; D unresolved. This CDR3 spans 14 amino acids. Germline V gives CDR1 MNHEY, CDR2 SVGAGI. V was shortened by 7 bases and J by 5 bases, with 15 bases between the two germline ends. DNA for the CDR3: TGTGCCAGCAACCGGACTTTTCCCTATCAGCCCCAGCATTTT. Its protein product is CASNRTFPYQPQHF.

J is TRBJ2-5 and V is TRBV3-1 (or the pseudogene TRBV3-2); TRBD2 might be the D (7 bases). From germline, CDR1 is LGHDT and CDR2 YNNKEL (reference sequence). The CDR3 spans 13 residues. The DNA of the CDR3 is TGTGCTTCCGTTGGGGGGGCCCAAGAGACCCAGTACTTC. Translated, it gives CASVGGAQETQYF.

V is TRBV27 and J is TRBJ2-1; tentative D call: TRBD2 (6 bases). The CDR3 extends over 18 amino acids. CDR1 is MNHEY, CDR2 SMNVEV, per germline (reference sequence). Trimming left V 2 bases short and J 5 bases short, with 22 bases between. This CDR3 reads CASSLGWGLAETNNEQFF. CDR3 sequence (DNA): TGTGCCAGCAGTTTAGGGTGGGGGTTAGCGGAGACTAACAATGAGCAGTTCTTC.

The chain employs TRBV19 and TRBJ1-5; 9 nucleotides agree with TRBD1. J gave up 0 bases and V 5 bases, and 5 bases lay outside the gene matches. CDR3 length: 16 residues. CDR1 and CDR2 from the germline V gene are LNHDA and SQIVND (reference sequence). CDR3: CASSRPGQGSNQPQHF. CDR3 in DNA: TGTGCCAGTAGTCGACCGGGACAGGGTAGCAATCAGCCCCAGCATTTT.

This rearrangement joins TRBV3-1 (or the pseudogene TRBV3-2) to TRBJ2-1, with TRBD2 identical over 9 bases. Trimming at V came to 0 bases and at J to 8 bases, leaving 8 bases not matched to a gene. The germline CDR1 and CDR2 sequences are LGHDT and YNNKEL (reference sequence). The CDR3 loop spans 16 amino acids. The CDR3 coding sequence is TGTGCCAGCAGCCAAGATATCGGTAGCGGGAGCGATGAGCAGTTCTTC. As protein: CASSQDIGSGSDEQFF.

The V call is TRBV7-2, the J call TRBJ2-2; weak D call: TRBD2 (6 bases). The ends were cut back, 3 bases at V and 3 bases at J, with 11 bases in the middle. This CDR3 comprises 15 residues. Germline V CDR1 and CDR2: SGHTA, FQGNSA. CDR3 sequence: CASSFTGTDTGELFF. The CDR3 coding sequence is TGTGCCAGCAGCTTTACCGGGACTGACACCGGGGAGCTGTTTTTT. The full variable domain, rest sourced from reference TRBV7-2 and TRBJ2-2, is GAGVSQSPSNKVTEKGKDVELRCDPISGHTALYWYRQSLGQGLEFLIYFQGNSAPDKSGLPSDRFSAERTGGSVSTLTIQRTQQEDSAVYLCASSFTGTDTGELFFGEGSRLTVL.

This clone was observed a single time. The gene calls are TRBV4-1 and TRBJ2-2; TRBD2 matches 7 bases. J gave up 4 bases and V 2 bases, and 7 bases lay outside the gene matches. The germline V gene encodes CDR1 MGHRA and CDR2 YSYEKL. This CDR3 is built from 16 residues. The CDR3 protein is CASSQSAGYSTGELFF. Here the CDR3 DNA reads TGCGCCAGCAGCCAATCAGCGGGGTATAGCACCGGGGAGCTGTTTTTT.

This clone was recorded once. This sequence joins TRBV9 and TRBJ2-3; maybe TRBD1 (5 bases). V was trimmed by 0 bases and J by 7 bases, leaving 9 bases between them. The germline V gene encodes CDR1 SGDLS and CDR2 YYNGEE. CDR3 length equals 13 residues. CDR3 region: CASSVDQDNTQYF. In nucleotides, the CDR3 is TGTGCCAGCAGCGTAGACCAGGACAATACGCAGTATTTT.

This chain connects TRBV4-3 to TRBJ2-3, with D unclear. The germline V gene has CDR1 LGHNA and CDR2 YSLEER. V was clipped by 0 bases and J by 7 bases, with 5 bases between them. This CDR3 region has 12 residues. The CDR3 DNA reads TGCGCCAGCAGCCAAGATTTAAATACGCAGTATTTT. Residues: CASSQDLNTQYF.

The V call is TRBV5-6, the J call TRBJ1-5, with 9 bases fitting TRBD1. The CDR3 has 14 amino acids. CDR1 is SGHDT, CDR2 YYEEEE, per germline. The trim removed 3 bases at V and 5 bases at J, leaving 3 bases unmatched. The DNA of the CDR3 is TGTGCCAGCAGCTCGGACAGGGGTCATCAGCCCCAGCATTTT. Translation gives CASSSDRGHQPQHF.

This clone showed up just once. The rearrangement links TRBV6-5 to TRBJ2-3, with TRBD1 as a possible D gene (6 bases). Trimming took 5 bases from V and 4 from J, leaving 10 bases between them. The CDR3 runs 13 residues. Germline assignment: CDR1 MNHEY and CDR2 SVGAGI. DNA for the CDR3: TGTGCCAGCAGTCCCCCAGGGGCAGATACGCAGTATTTT. It specifies CASSPPGADTQYF.

This rearrangement joins TRBV19 to TRBJ1-5; D ambiguous. V was trimmed by 1 base and J by 10 bases, leaving 11 bases between them. The CDR3 sequence is 13 residues long. Per germline, CDR1 LNHDA and CDR2 SQIVND (reference sequence). Written as DNA, the CDR3 is TGTGCCAGTAGTATAGTCAGCGGAGGCCCCCAGCATTTT. Its protein product is CASSIVSGGPQHF.

The rearrangement uses TRBV6-1 and TRBJ1-1, with D unresolved. Deletions cut 2 bases from V and 1 base from J, with 8 bases between. Germline V lookup: CDR1 MNHNS, CDR2 SASEGT. The CDR3 runs to 14 residues. This CDR3 reads CASSELQSNTEAFF. CDR3 bases: TGTGCCAGCAGTGAATTACAGTCGAACACTGAAGCTTTCTTT.

This sequence joins TRBV5-1 and TRBJ2-3; D may be TRBD2 (5 bases). Trimming removed 0 bases at V and 7 bases at J, with 9 bases between. Germline CDR1 reads SGHRS; CDR2 reads YFSETQ. The CDR3 is 13 residues long. CDR3 in DNA: TGCGCCAGCAGCTTGGCGGCCGGGAATACGCAGTATTTT. Translating gives CASSLAAGNTQYF.

The rearrangement joins TRBV4-2 to TRBJ2-6, with D possibly being TRBD2 (7 bases). The CDR3 spans 17 residues. Trimming shortened V by 4 bases and J by 0 bases, and 13 bases separated the two germline ends. CDR1 is LGHNA, CDR2 YNFKEQ, per germline. CDR3: CASSPAGAISGANVLTF. CDR3 bases: TGTGCCAGCAGCCCTGCGGGGGCCATCTCTGGGGCCAACGTCCTGACTTTC.

The chain uses TRBV4-1 and TRBJ1-1; D not resolved. V was cut by 0 bases and J by 7 bases, with 15 bases left in between. The CDR3 runs 15 residues. Germline CDR1 reads MGHRA; CDR2 reads YSYEKL. In nucleotides, the CDR3 is TGCGCCAGCAGCCAAGATTGGTGGGCGCCGAATGAAGCTTTCTTT. It codes for CASSQDWWAPNEAFF.

The rearrangement uses TRBV7-9 and TRBJ2-6; 9 nucleotides align to TRBD1. J lost 1 base, V lost 5 bases, and 12 bases had no gene match. The CDR3 contains 19 residues. The germline V gene has CDR1 SEHNR and CDR2 FQNEAQ (reference sequence). Written as DNA, the CDR3 is TGTGCCAGCAGCCCACGGGGGACAGGGCTCCTTTCTGGGGCCAACGTCCTGACTTTC. Protein sequence: CASSPRGTGLLSGANVLTF.

V is TRBV5-1 and J is TRBJ2-3; 10 bases fit TRBD1. Germline V lookup: CDR1 SGHRS, CDR2 YFSETQ. The trim removed 3 bases at V and 6 bases at J, leaving 4 bases unmatched. CDR3 size: 14 residues. This CDR3 is CASSSGQGGDTQYF. The CDR3 DNA sequence: TGCGCCAGCAGCTCCGGACAGGGGGGTGATACGCAGTATTTT.

This sequence joins TRBV11-2 and TRBJ1-3; 7 bases line up with TRBD1. Trimming at V came to 4 bases and at J to 0 bases, leaving 9 bases not matched to a gene. Germline-derived CDR1 and CDR2 are SGHAT and FQNNGV. The CDR3 is 17 residues long. The CDR3 sequence: CASSSLTGPDSGNTIYF. DNA for the CDR3: TGTGCCAGCAGCTCCCTGACAGGGCCCGACTCTGGAAACACCATATATTTT. Full variable domain (remainder filled in from reference TRBV11-2 and TRBJ1-3): EAGVAQSPRYKIIEKRQSVAFWCNPISGHATLYWYQQILGQGPKLLIQFQNNGVVDDSQLPKDRFSAERLKGVDSTLKIQPAKLEDSAVYLCASSSLTGPDSGNTIYFGEGSWLTVV.

The chain employs TRBV27 and TRBJ1-5, with 7 bases aligning to TRBD1. This CDR3 is built from 18 residues. The junction had 15 bases not matched to a gene; V was cut back by 3 bases and J by 4 bases. Germline V gene lookup returns CDR1 MNHEY and CDR2 SMNVEV (reference sequence). CDR3: CASSFPPLWTGTNQPQHF. The CDR3 nucleotides read TGTGCCAGCAGTTTCCCCCCCCTCTGGACAGGAACGAATCAGCCCCAGCATTTT.

The J gene is TRBJ1-3, the V gene TRBV5-6; TRBD1 is a possible D gene (5 bases). Per the germline V gene, CDR1 is SGHDT and CDR2 is YYEEEE. The CDR3 totals 19 residues. Trimming removed 4 bases from V and 5 bases from J, with 28 bases in between. CDR3 sequence reads: CASSVGVYTTDSKRNTIYF. CDR3 sequence (DNA): TGTGCCAGCAGCGTGGGGGTATATACGACCGACAGTAAAAGAAACACCATATATTTT.

The chain employs TRBV4-3 and TRBJ2-1; D uncertain. The CDR3 runs 14 residues. Germline V gene data show CDR1 as LGHNA and CDR2 as YSLEER. Trimming removed 0 bases at V and 7 bases at J, with 10 bases between. CDR3 residues: CASSQDTTLNEQFF. For the CDR3, the DNA is TGCGCCAGCAGCCAAGACACGACATTGAATGAGCAGTTCTTC.

CDR3 amino acids: CASSRARGVHTEAFF. The DNA for the CDR3 is TGTGCCAGCAGTCGCGCCAGGGGTGTTCACACTGAAGCTTTCTTT. The chain is built from TRBV6-5 and TRBJ1-1; a possible D gene is TRBD1 (6 bases). The CDR3 totals 15 residues. Trimming took off 5 bases at V and 3 bases at J, with 16 bases between the two ends. The germline CDR1 and CDR2 sequences are MNHEY and SVGAGI.

The chain combines TRBV12-5 with TRBJ1-5; 7 bases are shared with TRBD1. The CDR3 contains 17 residues. The J segment lost 0 bases and the V segment lost 2 bases, leaving 7 bases of the junction unmatched. Looked up from germline, CDR1 is LGHNT and CDR2 is FRNRAP. CDR3 nucleotides: TGTGCTAGTGGTTTGATACGACAGGGTTTTAGCAATCAGCCCCAGCATTTT. Translated, it gives CASGLIRQGFSNQPQHF.

This chain links TRBV10-3 with TRBJ2-7; 7 bases are shared with TRBD1. CDR3 size: 16 residues. The V and J ends lost 0 bases and 3 bases, in that order; junction bases with no gene match: 8. Germline V gene lookup returns CDR1 ENHRY and CDR2 SYGVKD. The CDR3 spells CAISESLASGGYEQYF. In DNA form, the CDR3 reads TGTGCCATCAGTGAGTCCCTGGCTTCAGGGGGCTACGAGCAGTACTTC.

This clone was counted once. The chain has TRBV5-6 and TRBJ2-7; 11 bases match TRBD2. The CDR3 loop spans 17 amino acids. Germline-derived CDR1 and CDR2 are SGHDT and YYEEEE. The V and J ends lost 4 bases and 2 bases, in that order; junction bases with no gene match: 11. The chain's CDR3 is CASSVGLAELGAYEQYF. CDR3 nucleotides: TGTGCCAGCAGCGTGGGACTAGCGGAACTAGGGGCCTACGAGCAGTACTTC.

V and J are TRBV30 and TRBJ2-7; 8 bases are shared with TRBD2. The CDR3 loop spans 16 amino acids. Germline V gives CDR1 GTSNPN, CDR2 SVGIG (reference sequence). Trimming took 5 bases from V and 2 from J; bases not matched to a gene: 14. This CDR3 is CAWGGAGVAAAYEQYF. DNA of the CDR3: TGTGCCTGGGGGGGAGCGGGAGTAGCCGCAGCCTACGAGCAGTACTTC.